The source of this TCR beta chain is a study of blood T cell repertoires in COVID-19. Study-level information: Donors in the United States, Italy and Spain gave samples during acute or convalescent COVID-19.

Using immunoSEQ multiplex PCR, the repertoire was profiled, and TCRdb retains in-frame clones only, with some absent. The sample lists 270,000 or so clones, around 88% occurring once. The ends lost 0 bases at V and 7 bases at J; junction bases unmatched: 6. The germline V gene has CDR1 MNHEY and CDR2 SVGAGI. The CDR3 spans 15 residues. Material: PBMCs or T cells enriched from blood (not recorded which). The V call is TRBV6-5, the J call TRBJ1-3, with TRBD1 identical over 7 bases. This receptor was obtained from a woman aged 40 to 49 with acute COVID-19. CDR3 region: CASSYSPGGFNTIYF. CDR3 DNA sequence: TGTGCCAGCAGTTACTCCCCAGGGGGTTTTAACACCATATATTTT.